This T cell receptor beta chain was identified in a study of cytomegalovirus exposure and HLA in healthy donors. General observations from the study: The investigators catalogued 150 to 200 TCR beta chains as cytomegalovirus-associated.

About this clone: Its antigen is unidentified.

Libraries were prepared by immunoSEQ multiplex PCR; TCRdb keeps only in-frame clonotypes and omits some of them. This sample yields under 300,000 clones, of which nearly 90% are seen a single time; roughly 0.38% belongs to the top ten. The CDR3 totals 15 residues. The germline V gene has CDR1 SGDLS and CDR2 YYNGEE. Trimming took off 4 bases at V and 8 bases at J, with 20 bases between the two ends. The rearrangement joins TRBV9 to TRBJ2-3; maybe TRBD1 (5 bases). Sample: PBMCs. The source is a woman aged 18-29 years in good health and CMV-seronegative. The CDR3 nucleotides read TGTGCCAGCAGCCCGGCACAGGTGGGGATGGTTACGCAGTATTTT. Its translation: CASSPAQVGMVTQYF.